A single sample is the source of the 25 T cell receptor beta chains below, sequenced in a study of shared clonotypes between healthy human individuals. CD45RO-negative CD8 cells positively selected for CCR7 made up the naive population, which excluded terminally differentiated effector memory CD45RA+ cells. Generated by immunoSEQ multiplex PCR, the TCRdb table keeps only in-frame clones and is missing some. The data hold millions of clones, with roughly 91% observed a single time. Sequencing used naive CD8+ T cells from PBMCs. These receptors were taken from a man aged 18 to 35 in good health. Some clones in this sample may be carry-over from other donors' samples.

The V gene is TRBV30, the J gene TRBJ2-1, with 10 bases that match TRBD2. CDR3 size: 15 residues. The V gene's germline CDR1 is GTSNPN and CDR2 SVGIG (reference sequence). Trimming at V came to 2 bases and at J to 4 bases, leaving 5 bases not matched to a gene. Written as DNA, the CDR3 is TGTGCCTGGAGTAGCCTAGCGGGAGTGTACAATGAGCAGTTCTTC. This codes for CAWSSLAGVYNEQFF.

For this clone: This sample also contains other DNA sequences that code for the same CDR3. The rearrangement joins TRBV7-9 to TRBJ1-4; D is ambiguous. V dropped 4 bases and J dropped 8 bases, with 11 bases sitting between them. Germline CDR1 reads SEHNR; CDR2 reads FQNEAQ (reference sequence). The CDR3 contains 13 residues. CDR3 loop: CASSSGLGEKLFF. DNA for the CDR3: TGTGCCAGCAGCTCGGGATTAGGGGAAAAACTGTTTTTT.

This chain links TRBV5-4 with TRBJ2-7; TRBD1 matches at 9 bases. Germline V gene lookup returns CDR1 SGHNT and CDR2 YYREEE (reference sequence). Germline trimming cut 5 bases from V and 5 bases from J; bases unmatched to any gene: 8. This CDR3 contains 14 residues. CDR3 sequence (DNA): TGTGCCAGCAGGGTGGGGACAGGGTTCCACGAGCAGTACTTC. Protein sequence: CASRVGTGFHEQYF.

The chain is built from TRBV6-5 and TRBJ2-7; weak D call: TRBD2 (6 bases). The CDR3 extends over 16 amino acids. Germline lookup yields CDR1 MNHEY and CDR2 SVGAGI. Deletions cut 2 bases from V and 1 base from J, with 15 bases between. For the CDR3, the DNA is TGTGCCAGCAGTTACCCCACGGGGGAAAGTTCCTACGAGCAGTACTTC. It yields the protein CASSYPTGESSYEQYF.

The chain links TRBV19 to TRBJ1-5; 8 positions agree with TRBD1. Per the germline V gene, CDR1 is LNHDA and CDR2 is SQIVND (reference sequence). The CDR3 has 12 amino acids. Trimming cost V 10 bases and J 4 bases; bases outside gene matches: 3. The CDR3 loop is CATTGGNQPQHF. CDR3 bases: TGTGCCACTACAGGGGGAAATCAGCCCCAGCATTTT.

The chain employs TRBV30 and TRBJ2-6, with D possibly called TRBD1 or TRBD2 (5 bases each). The germline V and J ends were trimmed by 7 bases and 2 bases, with 18 bases remaining between them. CDR1 and CDR2 from the germline V gene are GTSNPN and SVGIG (reference sequence). The CDR3 sequence is 16 residues long. Written as DNA, the CDR3 is TGTGCCTTCGACGGGGACGGAAGAGCTGGGGCCAACGTCCTGACTTTC. Protein: CAFDGDGRAGANVLTF.

The chain couples TRBV11-2 to TRBJ2-4, with a weak D call TRBD2 (7 bases). The CDR3 runs to 17 residues. V gave up 3 bases and J gave up 2 bases, with 17 bases separating them. Germline V gene sequence: CDR1 SGHAT, CDR2 FQNNGV. CDR3 protein: CASSLGAGLPTKNIQYF. Here the CDR3 DNA reads TGTGCCAGCAGCTTGGGGGCGGGACTACCTACCAAAAACATTCAGTACTTC.

The chain carries TRBV29-1 and TRBJ1-2; the match to TRBD1 covers 7 bases. V lost 5 bases and J lost 6; bases outside the gene matches: 12. Germline CDR1 and CDR2: SQVTM and ANQGSEA. The CDR3 runs 14 residues. CDR3 DNA: TGCAGCGTTTGGTCAGGGGGTAAGGCAGATGGCTACACCTTC. Amino acid sequence: CSVWSGGKADGYTF.

The chain has TRBV11-2 and TRBJ2-1; TRBD2 agrees at 9 bases. Germline CDR1 and CDR2: SGHAT and FQNNGV. The CDR3 covers 15 residues. V was pared by 4 bases and J by 4 bases, with 5 bases of the junction left unmatched. CDR3 DNA sequence: TGTGCCAGCAGCTCAAGGACTAGCGTTTACAATGAGCAGTTCTTC. It is translated as CASSSRTSVYNEQFF.

This rearrangement joins TRBV4-2 to TRBJ1-1; D might be TRBD1 (6 bases). CDR3 length equals 16 residues. V lost 4 bases, J lost 0 bases, and 15 bases lay in between. Germline lookup yields CDR1 LGHNA and CDR2 YNFKEQ. Written as DNA, the CDR3 is TGTGCCAGCAGCCCCCGGGAAGGGGGGATGAACACTGAAGCTTTCTTT. Amino acid sequence: CASSPREGGMNTEAFF.

Turning to this clone: This sample also contains other DNA sequences that code for the same CDR3. V is TRBV4-3 and J is TRBJ1-5; 9 bases match TRBD1. Trimming removed 0 bases from V and 4 bases from J; junction bases left unmatched: 4. The germline CDR1 and CDR2 sequences are LGHNA and YSLEER. The CDR3 is 16 residues long. CDR3 nucleotide sequence: TGCGCCAGCAGCCAAGATACAGGGGGCGGAAATCAGCCCCAGCATTTT. Amino acid sequence: CASSQDTGGGNQPQHF.

The rearrangement joins TRBV15 to TRBJ1-1; maybe TRBD1 (5 bases). V shed 2 bases and J shed 1 base, with 8 bases lying between them. Germline assignment: CDR1 LNHNV and CDR2 YYDKDF (reference sequence). The CDR3 extends over 14 amino acids. The CDR3 DNA is TGTGCCACCAGCAGAAGGGGCCCGAACACTGAAGCTTTCTTT. Translated, it gives CATSRRGPNTEAFF.

The rearrangement uses TRBV27 and TRBJ2-3; a weak D match, TRBD2 (5 bases). Looked up from germline, CDR1 is MNHEY and CDR2 is SMNVEV (reference sequence). The V gene lost 8 bases and the J gene lost 3 bases, with 15 bases spanning the gap. The length of the CDR3 is 14 residues. The CDR3 loop reads CASGKLVWTDTQYF. The CDR3 DNA is TGTGCCAGCGGTAAACTAGTGTGGACAGATACGCAGTATTTT.

The rearrangement links TRBV9 to TRBJ2-7, with 8 bases matching TRBD2. The CDR3 is 17 residues long. The ends lost 4 bases at V and 5 bases at J; junction bases unmatched: 17. Germline V lookup: CDR1 SGDLS, CDR2 YYNGEE. CDR3 sequence: CASSFGVAGSSIHEQYF. For the CDR3, the DNA is TGTGCCAGCAGCTTCGGAGTAGCGGGGAGCTCTATCCACGAGCAGTACTTC. Combining the CDR3 with reference TRBV9 and TRBJ2-7 gives the whole variable domain DSGVTQTPKHLITATGQRVTLRCSPRSGDLSVYWYQQSLDQGLQFLIQYYNGEERAKGNILERFSAQQFPDLHSELNLSSLELGDSALYFCASSFGVAGSSIHEQYFGPGTRLTVT.

The chain couples TRBV27 to TRBJ2-1; no clear D. V was cut by 1 base and J by 9 bases, with 13 bases left in between. Germline V gene sequence: CDR1 MNHEY, CDR2 SMNVEV (reference sequence). CDR3 length: 14 residues. This CDR3 is CASSLLGPYAEQFF. The CDR3 nucleotides are TGTGCCAGCAGTTTATTAGGGCCATATGCTGAGCAGTTCTTC.

This chain connects TRBV14 to TRBJ2-7; D gene ambiguous. From germline, CDR1 is SGHDN and CDR2 FVKESK. The CDR3 is made up of 13 amino acids. V was shortened by 2 bases and J by 6 bases, with 11 bases between the two germline ends. The CDR3 nucleotides are TGTGCCAGCAGCCAACCTTGGCCGTCCGAGCAGTACTTC. This gives the protein CASSQPWPSEQYF.

This chain joins TRBV18 and TRBJ2-7; 9 positions agree with TRBD1. The CDR3 is made up of 21 amino acids. Trimming at V came to 4 bases and at J to 4 bases, leaving 26 bases not matched to a gene. Germline CDR1 and CDR2: KGHSH and LQKENI. CDR3 bases: TGTGCCAGCTCACGCCTGAGTCCGGGACAGGGTGCATCGAGCTCCCCTTACGAGCAGTACTTC. It translates to CASSRLSPGQGASSSPYEQYF.

This chain uses TRBV28 with TRBJ2-3, with TRBD2 matching 13 bases. Germline CDR1 and CDR2: MDHEN and SYDVKM. The CDR3 totals 18 residues. V was pared by 1 base and J by 1 base, with 5 bases of the junction left unmatched. This CDR3 reads CASSLLPLAGGGTDTQYF. Here the CDR3 DNA reads TGTGCCAGCAGTTTATTACCACTAGCGGGAGGGGGCACAGATACGCAGTATTTT.

The gene calls are TRBV9 and TRBJ1-1, with 9 bases identical to TRBD1. CDR3 length: 16 amino acids. Germline trimming cut 2 bases from V and 0 bases from J; bases unmatched to any gene: 5. Germline-derived CDR1 and CDR2 are SGDLS and YYNGEE. In DNA form, the CDR3 reads TGTGCCAGCAGCGTCACAGGGGGCGTTATGAACACTGAAGCTTTCTTT. Encoded protein: CASSVTGGVMNTEAFF.

Concerning this clone itself: Other nucleotide sequences from this sample produce the same CDR3. The V call is TRBV5-1, the J call TRBJ2-7; D not resolved. The CDR3 extends over 13 amino acids. Trimming stripped 4 bases from V and 2 bases from J, with 10 bases between. From germline, CDR1 is SGHRS and CDR2 YFSETQ. The CDR3 DNA follows: TGCGCCAGCAGCGCAGGTCCCACCTACGAGCAGTACTTC. Translated, it gives CASSAGPTYEQYF.

V gene TRBV11-2 combines with J gene TRBJ1-2; the D gene is possibly TRBD1 (6 bases). The V end was cut by 5 bases, the J end by 8 bases, with 18 bases between. There are 14 residues in the CDR3. CDR1 is SGHAT, CDR2 FQNNGV, per germline. Here the CDR3 DNA reads TGTGCCAGCAGCCTTTCACAGGGCGGAGAGGGCTACACCTTC. It specifies CASSLSQGGEGYTF. The whole variable domain, remainder taken from reference TRBV11-2 and TRBJ1-2, is EAGVAQSPRYKIIEKRQSVAFWCNPISGHATLYWYQQILGQGPKLLIQFQNNGVVDDSQLPKDRFSAERLKGVDSTLKIQPAKLEDSAVYLCASSLSQGGEGYTFGSGTRLTVV.

This sequence joins TRBV7-8 and TRBJ1-1, with 7 bases aligning to TRBD1. V lost 3 bases to trimming and J lost 0 bases; unmatched junction nucleotides: 13. The CDR3 has 18 amino acids. Germline CDR1 and CDR2: SGHVS and FQNEAQ. CDR3 sequence reads: CASSFFRAGQLMNTEAFF. CDR3 nucleotide sequence: TGTGCCAGCAGCTTTTTCAGAGCGGGACAGCTCATGAACACTGAAGCTTTCTTT.

Concerning this clone: At the DNA level, this CDR3 is encoded by other sequences in the same sample as well. The CDR3 bases are TGTGCCAGCAGCCCCCGGGAGGGAATGAACACTGAAGCTTTCTTT. This encodes CASSPREGMNTEAFF. The rearrangement joins TRBV11-2 to TRBJ1-1; D unclear. Germline values: CDR1 SGHAT, CDR2 FQNNGV. CDR3 length: 15 residues. V was shortened by 5 bases and J by 0 bases, with 13 bases between the two germline ends.

The chain employs TRBV4-1 and TRBJ2-7; D possibly corresponds to TRBD1 (6 bases). Trimming cost V 3 bases and J 5 bases, with 14 bases left between them. The CDR3 covers 14 residues. Germline assignment: CDR1 MGHRA and CDR2 YSYEKL. The CDR3 protein is CASSQLVGADEQYF. Here the CDR3 DNA reads TGCGCCAGCAGCCAGTTGGTGGGGGCCGACGAGCAGTACTTC.

The rearrangement joins TRBV19 to TRBJ2-7; 8 nucleotides match TRBD1. This CDR3 region has 15 residues. Germline V CDR1 and CDR2: LNHDA, SQIVND (reference sequence). Germline trimming cut 4 bases from V and 5 bases from J; bases unmatched to any gene: 10. CDR3 DNA: TGTGCCAGTAGTACCCCCCCAGGGGGCCCAAACGAGCAGTACTTC. Amino acids: CASSTPPGGPNEQYF. The whole variable domain, remainder taken from reference TRBV19 and TRBJ2-7, is DGGITQSPKYLFRKEGQNVTLSCEQNLNHDAMYWYRQDPGQGLRLIYYSQIVNDFQKGDIAEGYSVSREKKESFPLTVTSAQKNPTAFYLCASSTPPGGPNEQYFGPGTRLTVT.